This note documents a single T cell receptor beta chain sequence. Trimming left V 2 bases short and J 4 bases short, with 14 bases between. Germline CDR1 and CDR2: SNHLY and FYNNEI. The CDR3 is 15 residues long. Sorting used thawed, overnight-rested PBMC stained with anti-CD3, a viability dye and GMM-loaded CD1B tetramer. C32 glucose monomycolate from Rhodococcus equi was loaded onto the CD1B tetramers. CD14-expressing monocytes were removed from PBMC before cryopreservation and sorting. Using immunoSEQ multiplex PCR, the repertoire was profiled, and TCRdb retains in-frame clones only, with some absent. The sample contains 85,000 to 100,000 clones, roughly 93% of which appear only once. The data are from a study of T cells in tuberculosis.

The rearrangement joins TRBV2 to TRBJ1-2; D is unresolved. The sequencing input was CD1b-GMM tetramer-negative cells sorted from PBMCs. The TCR comes from an adult woman with latent tuberculosis. CDR3 DNA: TGTGCCAGCAGTGAAATAGGGAGGACCCCCTATGGCTACACCTTC. Residues: CASSEIGRTPYGYTF.